This T cell receptor (beta chain) derives from a study of blood T cell repertoires in COVID-19. Looking at the study overall: Collection of acute and convalescent COVID-19 samples took place in the United States, Italy and Spain. T cells, B-cell-depleted T cells, or PBMCs provided the cDNA or gDNA that served as material.

Per the authors' pipeline: How many nucleated cells were present was estimated from reference gene primer amplification. The assay was immunoSEQ multiplex PCR, and TCRdb's table has in-frame clones only and misses some. Clone size and the V and J calls come from that table; the DNA yielded D and trimming. The sample contains roughly 270,000 clones, approximately 85% of which appear only once. The CDR3 spans 19 residues. Germline V gives CDR1 MGHRA, CDR2 YSYEKL. V lost 4 bases to trimming and J lost 4 bases; unmatched junction nucleotides: 16. V usage is TRBV4-1 and J usage is TRBJ2-5; 12 nucleotides line up with TRBD2. The clonotype was recovered from a man aged 18 to 30 with active or convalescent COVID-19. The sequencing input was peripheral blood. CDR3 bases: TGCGCCAGCAGCCGGACACCGACGTCTAGCGGGGGGGGGTTAGAGACCCAGTACTTC. This gives the protein CASSRTPTSSGGGLETQYF.